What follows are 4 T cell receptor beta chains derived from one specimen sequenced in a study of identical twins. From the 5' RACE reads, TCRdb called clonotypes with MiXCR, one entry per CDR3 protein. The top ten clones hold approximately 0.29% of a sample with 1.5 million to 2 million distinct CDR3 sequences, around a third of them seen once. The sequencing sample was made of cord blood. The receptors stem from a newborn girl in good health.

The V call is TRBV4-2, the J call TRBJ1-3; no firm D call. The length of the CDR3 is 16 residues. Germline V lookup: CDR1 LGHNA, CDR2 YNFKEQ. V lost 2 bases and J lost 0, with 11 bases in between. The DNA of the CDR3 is TGTGCCAGCAGCCAATCCCATTCGATCTCTGGAAACACCATATATTTT. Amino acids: CASSQSHSISGNTIYF.

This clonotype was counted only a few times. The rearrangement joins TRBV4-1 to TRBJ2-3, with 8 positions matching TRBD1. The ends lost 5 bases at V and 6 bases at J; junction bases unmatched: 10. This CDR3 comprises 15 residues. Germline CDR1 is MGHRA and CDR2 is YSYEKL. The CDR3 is CASSTRDRSSDTQYF. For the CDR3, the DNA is TGCGCCAGCAGCACCCGGGACAGGAGTTCGGATACGCAGTATTTT.

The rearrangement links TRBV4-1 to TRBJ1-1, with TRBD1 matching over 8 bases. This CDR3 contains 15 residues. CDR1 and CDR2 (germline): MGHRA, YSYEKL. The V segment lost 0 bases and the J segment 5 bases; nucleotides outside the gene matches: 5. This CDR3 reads CASSQEGNRGTEAFF. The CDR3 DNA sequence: TGCGCCAGCAGCCAAGAAGGGAACAGGGGGACTGAAGCTTTCTTT.

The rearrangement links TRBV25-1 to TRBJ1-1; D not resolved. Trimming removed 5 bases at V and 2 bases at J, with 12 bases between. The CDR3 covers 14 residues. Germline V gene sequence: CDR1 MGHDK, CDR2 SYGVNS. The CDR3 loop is CASSKSVGNTEAFF. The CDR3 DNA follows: TGTGCCAGCAGTAAGTCCGTTGGAAACACTGAAGCTTTCTTT.